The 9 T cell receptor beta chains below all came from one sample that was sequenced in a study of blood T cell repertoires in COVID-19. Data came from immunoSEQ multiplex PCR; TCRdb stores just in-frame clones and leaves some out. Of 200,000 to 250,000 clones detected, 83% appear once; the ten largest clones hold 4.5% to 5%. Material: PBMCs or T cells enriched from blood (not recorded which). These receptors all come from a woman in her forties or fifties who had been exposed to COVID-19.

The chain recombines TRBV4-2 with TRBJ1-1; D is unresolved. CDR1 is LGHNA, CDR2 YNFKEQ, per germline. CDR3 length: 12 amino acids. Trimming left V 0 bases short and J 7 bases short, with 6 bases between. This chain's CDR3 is CASSQEGSEAFF. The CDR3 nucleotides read TGTGCCAGCAGCCAAGAAGGGAGTGAAGCTTTCTTT.

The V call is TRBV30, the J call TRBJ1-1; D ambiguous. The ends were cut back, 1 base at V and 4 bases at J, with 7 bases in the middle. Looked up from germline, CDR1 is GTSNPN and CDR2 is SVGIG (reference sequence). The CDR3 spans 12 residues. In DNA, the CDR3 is TGTGCCTGGAGTGCTGGGCCCACTGAAGCTTTCTTT. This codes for CAWSAGPTEAFF.

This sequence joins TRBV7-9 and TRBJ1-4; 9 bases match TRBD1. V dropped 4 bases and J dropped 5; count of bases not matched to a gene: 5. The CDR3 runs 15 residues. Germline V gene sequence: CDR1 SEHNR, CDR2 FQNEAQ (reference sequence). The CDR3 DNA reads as TGTGCCAGCAGCTCCCGGACAGGGGCGAATGAAAAACTGTTTTTT. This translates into CASSSRTGANEKLFF.

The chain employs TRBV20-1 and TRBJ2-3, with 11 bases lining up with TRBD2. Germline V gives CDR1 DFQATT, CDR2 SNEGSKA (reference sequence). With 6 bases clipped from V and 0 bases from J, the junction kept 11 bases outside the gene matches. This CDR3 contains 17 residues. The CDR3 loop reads CSASGASGGLSTDTQYF. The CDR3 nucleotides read TGCAGTGCAAGTGGGGCTAGCGGGGGGCTCAGCACAGATACGCAGTATTTT.

The CDR3 DNA sequence: TGTGCCAGCAGGCGGGACAGGGGCCCGTATGGCTACACCTTC. As protein: CASRRDRGPYGYTF. V gene TRBV27 combines with J gene TRBJ1-2; 10 positions agree with TRBD1. Germline V gene sequence: CDR1 MNHEY, CDR2 SMNVEV (reference sequence). The CDR3 is made up of 14 amino acids. With V trimmed by 6 bases and J by 5 bases, 6 bases remained unmatched.

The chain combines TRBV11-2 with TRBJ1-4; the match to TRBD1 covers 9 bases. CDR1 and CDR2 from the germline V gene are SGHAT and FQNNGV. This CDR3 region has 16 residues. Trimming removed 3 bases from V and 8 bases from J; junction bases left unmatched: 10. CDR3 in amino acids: CASSFSMGQGGEKLFF. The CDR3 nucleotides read TGTGCCAGCAGCTTCTCAATGGGACAGGGAGGGGAAAAACTGTTTTTT.

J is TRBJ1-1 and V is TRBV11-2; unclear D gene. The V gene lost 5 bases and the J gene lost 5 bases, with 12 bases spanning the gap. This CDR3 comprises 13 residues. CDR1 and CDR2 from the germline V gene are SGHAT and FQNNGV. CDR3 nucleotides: TGTGCCAGCAGCCCGAGGAGAGGGACTGAAGCTTTCTTT. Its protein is CASSPRRGTEAFF.

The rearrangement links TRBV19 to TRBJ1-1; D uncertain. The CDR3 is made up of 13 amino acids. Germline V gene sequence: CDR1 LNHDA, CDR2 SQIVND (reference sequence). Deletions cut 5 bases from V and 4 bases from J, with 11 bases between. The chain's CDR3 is CASSPTRGTEAFF. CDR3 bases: TGTGCCAGTAGTCCGACTCGGGGCACTGAAGCTTTCTTT.

CDR3 nucleotide sequence: TGTGCCAGCAGTCGTGCCGGGACTCAGAGCTCCTACGAGCAGTACTTC. Encoded protein: CASSRAGTQSSYEQYF. The V call is TRBV28, the J call TRBJ2-7; perhaps TRBD2 as D (6 bases). Germline lookup yields CDR1 MDHEN and CDR2 SYDVKM. This CDR3 is 16 amino acids long. V lost 5 bases and J lost 0, with 17 bases in between.